The entry that follows covers one T cell receptor (beta chain) sequence. This receptor's antigen is unknown. There are no base qualities to consult, and no much larger clone falls within one base. A distance of 15 bases separates the germline ends of V and J, which lose 4 bases and 0 bases respectively. CDR1 and CDR2 (MNHNS, SASEGT) derive from the germline V gene. The CDR3, from cysteine to phenylalanine, totals 17 residues. Only the CDR3 DNA is retained, 51 bases long and in frame from the first base. These data are taken from a study of blood T cell repertoires in COVID-19 (dated by TCRdb to about 2020). Regarding the study in general: Samples covering the acute and convalescent phases of COVID-19 were provided by collaborators in the United States, Italy and Spain. Nearly every sample came with metadata listing a de-identified subject ID, COVID-19 status, age in years and sex. Subjects who had been exposed to COVID-19, were actively infected with it, or had recovered from it provided the deeply sampled blood TCRbeta repertoires that made up the dataset. Samples were obtained from the ongoing ImmuneRACE study (first 160 participants) and from over 1,000 subjects provided by 6 global collaborators. The material from the prospective study consisted of cDNA or gDNA derived from T cells, B-cell-depleted T cells, or PBMCs. The repertoires were released in a freely available public database intended as a resource for research on the immune response to SARS-CoV-2. HLA class I and class II types, where available, came from metadata supplied by the sample provider rather than from assay-based typing.

Collaborating institutions collected whole blood in K2EDTA tubes following their own protocols. For TCRbeta analysis, collaborator samples were shipped as frozen whole blood, as isolated PBMCs, or as DNA extracted from either sample type. The research as a whole found: Clinical and demographic metadata were provided uncurated, with the amount varying by source and participant.

TCRbeta CDR3 regions were amplified from genomic DNA by means of the immunoSEQ Assay, a bias-controlled multiplex PCR. In the authors' own workflow: Nucleated cell counts per sample were estimated from amplification of reference gene primers within the assay. To quantify the absolute abundance of each unique TCRbeta CDR3 rearrangement, sequence reads were collapsed and filtered. Productive Simpson clonality was computed per sample as the square root of Simpson's diversity index over productive rearrangements. TCRdb retrieved this table from immuneACCESS and kept in-frame rearrangements only. Not all clones are present; in checked studies, unresolved V genes account for under half, and no reason is known for the remainder. Clone size and V and J calls were adopted from that table, with D and trimming inferred from the DNA. Present in this sample are about 94,000 clones, about 90% of which were seen just once. Of the sample, around 7% is held by the ten largest clones.

The sequencing input was peripheral blood. The receptor was derived from a human donor with acute or convalescent COVID-19. The donor label of this sample is uncertain. The chain links TRBV6-1 with TRBJ2-2, and the D gene may be TRBD1, 6 bases matching. The CDR3 region reads CASSGPGQYPNTGELFF. The sequenced DNA: TGTGCCAGCAGTGGCCCAGGACAGTATCCGAACACCGGGGAGCTGTTTTTT.